Shown below are 8 T cell receptor beta chains from a single sample sequenced in a study of shared clonotypes between healthy human individuals. Terminally differentiated effector memory CD45RA+ cells were excluded by CCR7 positive selection of CD45RO-negative cells. TCRdb keeps only in-frame clones here, not all; method: immunoSEQ multiplex PCR. The sample records some 2.1 million clones, just under 95% being singletons. The sequencing sample was made of naive CD8+ T cells sorted from blood. The receptors here all came from a man between 18 and 29 years old in good health.

The rearrangement joins TRBV18 to TRBJ2-7, with 12 bases that match TRBD1. The CDR3 is 18 residues long. Germline loops: CDR1 KGHSH, CDR2 LQKENI. With V trimmed by 6 bases and J by 3 bases, 15 bases remained unmatched. The CDR3 region is CASSPRGTGGNGHYEQYF. For the CDR3, the DNA is TGTGCCAGCTCCCCTAGGGGGACAGGGGGCAATGGCCACTACGAGCAGTACTTC.

This chain uses TRBV27 with TRBJ1-6, with no clear D. Germline CDR1 MNHEY, CDR2 SMNVEV (reference sequence). The CDR3 runs 13 residues. V dropped 4 bases and J dropped 10 bases, with 11 bases sitting between them. In DNA, the CDR3 is TGTGCCAGCAGTTCGATGGCGGTATCACCCCTCCACTTT. Protein: CASSSMAVSPLHF.

The chain uses TRBV7-9 and TRBJ2-1; D remains ambiguous. Germline CDR1 reads SEHNR; CDR2 reads FQNEAQ (reference sequence). The CDR3 extends over 11 amino acids. The V end was cut by 6 bases, the J end by 6 bases, with 6 bases between. The CDR3 region is CASSTPNEQFF. The CDR3 DNA reads as TGTGCCAGCAGTACACCCAATGAGCAGTTCTTC.

In DNA form, the CDR3 reads TGTGCCAGCAGCTACTTTACAGGCTACGAGCAGTACTTC. It encodes CASSYFTGYEQYF. This chain links TRBV11-2 with TRBJ2-7; D perhaps matches TRBD1 (5 bases). The length of the CDR3 is 13 residues. V lost 4 bases and J 3 bases, leaving 10 bases between the germline ends. In germline, CDR1 is SGHAT, CDR2 FQNNGV.

V gene TRBV7-9 combines with J gene TRBJ1-1, with 10 bases identical to TRBD1. Trimming removed 5 bases from V and 4 bases from J; junction bases left unmatched: 10. This CDR3 contains 16 residues. The germline CDR1 and CDR2 sequences are SEHNR and FQNEAQ (reference sequence). CDR3 in DNA: TGTGCCAGCAGCCTCGGACAGGGGGATTGGGGCACTGAAGCTTTCTTT. Its translation is CASSLGQGDWGTEAFF.

As regards this clone: The sample contains more than one DNA sequence encoding this CDR3. The CDR3 nucleotides read TGCGCCAGCAGCCAAGGTTTAGTCTACGAGCAGTACTTC. Encoded protein: CASSQGLVYEQYF. The rearrangement uses TRBV4-3 and TRBJ2-7; no firm D call. Trimming pared 1 base from V and 3 bases from J, leaving 7 bases between. Germline V gene data show CDR1 as LGHNA and CDR2 as YSLEER. The CDR3 runs to 13 residues.

V and J are TRBV11-2 and TRBJ2-3, with D tentatively TRBD2 (6 bases). With 3 bases removed from V and 0 bases from J, the gap between germline ends came to 13 bases. Germline V gene lookup returns CDR1 SGHAT and CDR2 FQNNGV. The CDR3 consists of 16 residues. CDR3 in amino acids: CASSLEGRGSTDTQYF. CDR3 sequence (DNA): TGTGCCAGCAGCTTGGAGGGGAGAGGAAGCACAGATACGCAGTATTTT.

The chain joins TRBV27 to TRBJ2-1, with 14 positions matching TRBD2. V shed 5 bases, J shed 4 bases, and the junction held 10 bases outside the gene matches. The CDR3 runs to 18 residues. Looked up from germline, CDR1 is MNHEY and CDR2 is SMNVEV (reference sequence). In nucleotides, the CDR3 is TGTGCCAGCAGTCACGACCGACTAGCGGGGGGGCTATACAATGAGCAGTTCTTC. It yields the protein CASSHDRLAGGLYNEQFF.